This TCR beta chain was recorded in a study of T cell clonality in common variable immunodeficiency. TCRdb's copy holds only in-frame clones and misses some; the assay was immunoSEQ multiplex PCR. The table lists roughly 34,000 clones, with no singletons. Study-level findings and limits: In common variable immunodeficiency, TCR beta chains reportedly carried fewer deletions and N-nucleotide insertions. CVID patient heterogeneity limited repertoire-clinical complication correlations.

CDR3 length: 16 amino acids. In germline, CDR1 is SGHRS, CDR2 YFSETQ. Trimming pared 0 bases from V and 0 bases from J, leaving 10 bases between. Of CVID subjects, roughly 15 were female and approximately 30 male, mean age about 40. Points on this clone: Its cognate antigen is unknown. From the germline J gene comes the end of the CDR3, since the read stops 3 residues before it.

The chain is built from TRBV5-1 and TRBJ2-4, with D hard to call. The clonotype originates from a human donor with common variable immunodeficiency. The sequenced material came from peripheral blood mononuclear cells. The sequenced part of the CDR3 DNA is TGCGCCAGCAGCTTGGACACCAGACTAGCCAAAAACATT. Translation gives CASSLDTRLAKNI. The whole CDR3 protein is CASSLDTRLAKNIQYF. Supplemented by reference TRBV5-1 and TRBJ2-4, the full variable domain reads KAGVTQTPRYLIKTRGQQVTLSCSPISGHRSVSWYQQTPGQGLQFLFEYFSETQRNKGNFPGRFSGRQFSNSRSEMNVSTLELGDSALYLCASSLDTRLAKNIQYFGAGTRLSVL.